These T cell receptor beta chains were read from a single sample in a study of T cell responses to AZD1222 COVID-19 vaccine. Profiling relied on immunoSEQ multiplex PCR, and the TCRdb table lists in-frame clones only, not all of them. The sample yields 90,000 to 100,000 clones, about 85% seen once. Sequenced material: peripheral blood, taken 28 days after the second AZD1222 dose. Receptors were obtained from an adult who received the AZD1222 COVID-19 vaccine. The CDR3 runs from the conserved cysteine through the conserved F or W. Each record gives: CDR3 protein, CDR3 DNA, clone size, J gene, V gene, D gene. D genes are given only for firm matches. Expanded clones get a size class; other rows say once, few or many, or leave the size out.

CASSHDVDRAYGYTF,TGTGCCAGCAGCCACGACGTGGACAGGGCCTACGGCTACACCTTC,.,TRBJ1-2,TRBV7-9,TRBD1
CASSLSGGAGDTQYF,TGTGCCAGCAGCTTGAGCGGGGGGGCCGGAGATACGCAGTATTTT,.,TRBJ2-3,TRBV5-4,TRBD2
CASTPTRFSPGDTGELFF,TGTGCCAGTACCCCAACTAGATTCAGCCCCGGGGACACCGGGGAGCTGTTTTTT,once,TRBJ2-2,TRBV19,.
CASSTQLAGGRNEQYF,TGTGCCAGCAGCACGCAACTAGCGGGAGGGCGCAACGAGCAGTACTTC,.,TRBJ2-7,TRBV28,TRBD2
CASTESGPGQPQHF,TGTGCCAGCACCGAATCGGGGCCGGGTCAGCCCCAGCATTTT,.,TRBJ1-5,TRBV28,.
CASSVGRETQYF,TGTGCCAGCAGCGTAGGCAGGGAGACCCAGTACTTC,.,TRBJ2-5,TRBV11-2,.
CASSPMGGTEAFF,TGTGCCAGCTCACCAATGGGGGGCACTGAAGCTTTCTTT,.,TRBJ1-1,TRBV18,.
CASSLDRGFEAFF,TGTGCCAGCAGCTTGGACAGGGGGTTTGAAGCTTTCTTT,.,TRBJ1-1,TRBV7-3,TRBD1
CASSLGPIYEQYF,TGTGCCAGCAGCTTGGGACCAATCTACGAGCAGTACTTC,.,TRBJ2-7,TRBV7-8,.
CAINWEDTNTGELFF,TGTGCCATCAATTGGGAGGATACCAACACCGGGGAGCTGTTTTTT,.,TRBJ2-2,TRBV10-3,.
CASSDSYNEQFF,TGTGCCAGCAGTGACTCCTACAATGAGCAGTTCTTC,.,TRBJ2-1,TRBV6-4,.
CASSQTYTGELFF,TGTGCCAGCAGCCAGACATACACCGGGGAGCTGTTTTTT,.,TRBJ2-2,TRBV7-9,.
CASSYSEAPSNEQFF,TGTGCCAGCAGTTACTCCGAAGCCCCCTCCAATGAGCAGTTCTTC,.,TRBJ2-1,TRBV6-5,.
CASSFRAAYEQYF,TGTGCCAGCAGCTTCAGGGCTGCCTACGAGCAGTACTTC,.,TRBJ2-7,TRBV5-6,.
CSAGGGREQFF,TGCAGTGCGGGTGGCGGGAGGGAGCAGTTCTTC,.,TRBJ2-1,TRBV20-1,TRBD2
CASSESTGTSGRDEQFF,TGTGCCAGCAGCGAATCAACCGGGACTAGCGGGAGGGATGAGCAGTTCTTC,.,TRBJ2-1,TRBV11-3,TRBD2
CSASSGVKGGYNEQFF,TGCAGTGCTAGTTCCGGGGTTAAGGGTGGGTACAATGAGCAGTTCTTC,.,TRBJ2-1,TRBV20-1,.